This TCR beta chain derives from a study of blood T cell repertoires in COVID-19. Study in general: Sources were T cells, B-cell-depleted T cells, or PBMCs; the material itself was cDNA or gDNA.

This clone was observed a few times. Source study methods: Nucleated cell counts were estimated from reference gene primer amplification. The method was immunoSEQ multiplex PCR; TCRdb's version includes in-frame clones alone and lacks a portion of them. That table gives V, J and clone size, and the DNA gave D and trimming. Among tens of thousands of clones listed, 80% to 90% were seen once. This CDR3 is built from 13 residues. V dropped 1 base and J dropped 8 bases, with 11 bases sitting between them. The germline CDR1 and CDR2 sequences are SGHVS and FQNEAQ. This sequence originates from a woman aged 60 to 75 with acute or convalescent COVID-19. The rearrangement links TRBV7-8 to TRBJ1-2; a possible D gene is TRBD1 (6 bases). Sequenced material: peripheral blood. The CDR3 DNA reads as TGTGCCAGCAGCTTAGGGACAGTGGGAGGCTACACCTTC. Its protein product is CASSLGTVGGYTF.